This TCR beta chain is from a study of cytomegalovirus exposure and HLA in healthy donors. General observations from the study: A later analysis found first-cohort TCR clusters tended to co-occur in the 90 to 150 validation repertoires. The study listed roughly 150 cytomegalovirus-associated TCR beta chains. Using the classifier, cytomegalovirus status was reportedly diagnosed with high specificity and sensitivity.

As for this clone: Its antigen is as yet unknown.

The assay was immunoSEQ multiplex PCR, and TCRdb's table has in-frame clones only and misses some. Of 130,000 or so clones listed, just under 90% were seen once; the top ten hold around 5.9%. The CDR3 contains 13 residues. Germline lookup yields CDR1 SEHNR and CDR2 FQNEAQ (reference sequence). The V end was cut by 5 bases, the J end by 2 bases, with 6 bases between. The source is a woman aged 25 to 45 in good health and CMV-seropositive. Sample: PBMCs. The chain recombines TRBV7-9 with TRBJ2-2, with a tentative D call TRBD1 (5 bases). CDR3 nucleotides: TGTGCCAGCAGCGGGGCTAACACCGGGGAGCTGTTTTTT. This translates into CASSGANTGELFF.